This paragraph reports one T cell receptor beta chain. This entry is derived from a study of blood T cell repertoires in COVID-19. Across the whole study: The samples span acute and convalescent COVID-19 from the United States, Italy and Spain. From T cells, B-cell-depleted T cells, or PBMCs came the material, which was cDNA or gDNA.

Original handling: Amplified reference gene primers provided the basis for estimating nucleated cell counts. Here immunoSEQ multiplex PCR was the method, and the copy in TCRdb shows in-frame clones only, minus some. Clone size and the V and J calls come from that table; the DNA yielded D and trimming. The sample has about 240,000 clones, about nine tenths seen once. The CDR3 covers 18 residues. Trimming took 7 bases from V and 8 from J; bases not matched to a gene: 14. The V gene's germline CDR1 is WNHNN and CDR2 SYGVQD (reference sequence). This clonotype was obtained from a man aged 60 to 75 who had recovered from COVID-19. The chain employs TRBV10-1 and TRBJ2-2, with 15 bases matching TRBD2. The sample taken for sequencing was peripheral blood. The CDR3 nucleotides read TGCGCCAGCACAGGGCCGGGACTAGCGGGGGGAGGGACTGGGGAGCTGTTTTTT. Amino acid sequence: CASTGPGLAGGGTGELFF.